This T cell receptor (beta chain) derives from a study of blood T cells in healthy people across ages. This clonotype was picked up one time. Its specificity is not known. Primers used in a second PCR of roughly 6 to 12 cycles were a sample-barcoded 5' primer and a J-beta primer mix. MiXCR was run by TCRdb on the 5' RACE reads, yielding one entry per CDR3 protein. The data hold over a million distinct CDR3 sequences, with 40% to 45% observed a single time. Study-wide findings and caveats: It was held that the diversity estimates obtained from one million T cells were underestimates. Long-lived donors exceeded aged donors in naive CD4+ cells and diversity.

This receptor was taken from a woman younger than 30 in good health. The specimen sequenced was blood.

This CDR3 is CASSQERSVRGGTGELFF. In nucleotides, the CDR3 is TGTGCCAGCAGCCAAGAACGGTCGGTGCGGGGGGGCACCGGGGAGCTGTTTTTT. The chain has TRBV3-1 and TRBJ2-2; 9 bases line up with TRBD2. The V and J ends lost 0 bases and 4 bases, in that order; junction bases with no gene match: 9. This CDR3 contains 18 residues. Germline CDR1 reads LGHDT; CDR2 reads YNNKEL (reference sequence).